The 28 T cell receptor beta chains in this list originate from one sample, sequenced in a study of blood T cell repertoires in COVID-19. TCRdb's table, derived via immunoSEQ multiplex PCR, lists solely in-frame clones and lacks some. The data show under 250,000 clones, around 84% seen once. The sequencing sample was made of peripheral blood. These receptor sequences come from a man over 45 with COVID-19, enrolled during active disease.

The J gene is TRBJ2-4, the V gene TRBV10-1, with TRBD2 matching over 13 bases. The V segment lost 11 bases and the J segment 0 bases; nucleotides outside the gene matches: 4. CDR3 size: 15 residues. Germline lookup yields CDR1 WNHNN and CDR2 SYGVQD (reference sequence). DNA for the CDR3: TGCGCCTGGGGACTAGCGGGACTAGCCAAAAACATTCAGTACTTC. Translated, it gives CAWGLAGLAKNIQYF.

V and J are TRBV19 and TRBJ1-5, with 8 bases lining up with TRBD1. The CDR3 is made up of 15 amino acids. The junction had 5 bases not matched to a gene; V was cut back by 5 bases and J by 2 bases. The germline V gene has CDR1 LNHDA and CDR2 SQIVND (reference sequence). Here the CDR3 reads CASSARGQGNQPQHF. DNA for the CDR3: TGTGCCAGTAGTGCCAGGGGGCAGGGCAATCAGCCCCAGCATTTT.

The chain joins TRBV2 to TRBJ1-1, with TRBD1 identical over 11 bases. CDR1 and CDR2 (germline): SNHLY, FYNNEI. V trimming: 6 bases; J trimming: 1 base; junction bases outside the gene matches: 4. The CDR3 contains 15 residues. CDR3 sequence (DNA): TGTGCCAGCAGGGGGACAGGGGGGACGAACACTGAAGCTTTCTTT. It yields the protein CASRGTGGTNTEAFF.

The chain combines TRBV11-2 with TRBJ2-7, with 7 nucleotides matching TRBD2. V shed 0 bases and J 5 bases; nucleotides not matched to a gene: 7. Germline loops: CDR1 SGHAT, CDR2 FQNNGV. The CDR3 runs to 15 residues. CDR3 in DNA: TGTGCCAGCAGCTTAGATTGGGAGGGAGGTCACGAGCAGTACTTC. This sequence encodes CASSLDWEGGHEQYF.

The chain links TRBV15 to TRBJ1-5; D call uncertain. Trimming pared 0 bases from V and 7 bases from J, leaving 7 bases between. The CDR3 contains 13 residues. In germline, CDR1 is LNHNV, CDR2 YYDKDF (reference sequence). In DNA form, the CDR3 reads TGTGCCACCAGCAGAGATCTCGGGCAGCCCCAGCATTTT. Translating gives CATSRDLGQPQHF.

The J gene is TRBJ1-2, the V gene TRBV5-8; 8 nucleotides align to TRBD1. Per germline, CDR1 SGHTS and CDR2 YDEGEE. The ends lost 4 bases at V and 0 bases at J; junction bases unmatched: 2. CDR3 length: 14 residues. CDR3 sequence (DNA): TGTGCCAGCAGCCCGGGACAGGCTAACTATGGCTACACCTTC. Translating gives CASSPGQANYGYTF.

The CDR3 DNA reads TGTGCCAGCAGCTTAGTTCAGGGGGCGGGCGGGGAGCTGTTTTTT. Its protein is CASSLVQGAGGELFF. This chain joins TRBV7-8 and TRBJ2-2, with 8 bases identical to TRBD1. Losses at the gene ends were 1 base for V and 7 bases for J; bases not matched to a gene: 5. Germline V gene sequence: CDR1 SGHVS, CDR2 FQNEAQ. This CDR3 is built from 15 residues.

The rearrangement uses TRBV5-8 and TRBJ1-1, with unresolved D. The CDR3 has 17 residues. CDR1 is SGHTS, CDR2 YDEGEE, per germline. Trimming left V 0 bases short and J 0 bases short, with 15 bases between. As DNA, the CDR3 is TGTGCCAGCAGCTTGGTTCACGGAGGGCTAATGAACACTGAAGCTTTCTTT. Translating it yields CASSLVHGGLMNTEAFF. The whole variable domain, remainder taken from reference TRBV5-8 and TRBJ1-1, is EAGVTQSPTHLIKTRGQQATLRCSPISGHTSVYWYQQALGLGLQFLLWYDEGEERNRGNFPPRFSGRQFPNYSSELNVNALELEDSALYLCASSLVHGGLMNTEAFFGQGTRLTVV.

The chain uses TRBV30 and TRBJ1-4; maybe TRBD1 (6 bases). This CDR3 region has 15 residues. The germline V gene encodes CDR1 GTSNPN and CDR2 SVGIG (reference sequence). Deletions cut 0 bases from V and 6 bases from J, with 14 bases between. The CDR3 loop reads CAWSVGQPNDEKLFF. The CDR3 DNA follows: TGTGCCTGGAGTGTCGGACAGCCGAATGATGAAAAACTGTTTTTT.

Remarks on this clone: The same CDR3 can be traced to other DNA sequences in this sample. J is TRBJ1-5 and V is TRBV3-1 (or the pseudogene TRBV3-2); D is unresolved. V gave up 0 bases and J gave up 0 bases, with 3 bases separating them. CDR3 size: 14 residues. Germline CDR1 LGHDT, CDR2 YNNKEL (reference sequence). CDR3 region: CASSQDRSNQPQHF. The CDR3 region has the DNA TGTGCCAGCAGCCAAGATCGTAGCAATCAGCCCCAGCATTTT.

The chain recombines TRBV7-8 with TRBJ1-1, with D hard to call. The CDR3 runs to 14 residues. Trimming left V 3 bases short and J 7 bases short, with 15 bases between. Germline-derived CDR1 and CDR2 are SGHVS and FQNEAQ. The DNA for the CDR3 is TGTGCCAGCAGCTTCGCCGTCGAGTTCGGTGAAGCTTTCTTT. It encodes CASSFAVEFGEAFF.

V is TRBV11-2 and J is TRBJ2-1, with a weak D call TRBD2 (5 bases). The CDR3 spans 16 residues. The ends were cut back, 0 bases at V and 2 bases at J, with 11 bases in the middle. From germline, CDR1 is SGHAT and CDR2 FQNNGV. The CDR3 reads CASSLDQLRAYNEQFF. The DNA for the CDR3 is TGTGCCAGCAGCTTAGATCAGCTGCGGGCCTACAATGAGCAGTTCTTC. Supplemented by reference TRBV11-2 and TRBJ2-1, the full variable domain reads EAGVAQSPRYKIIEKRQSVAFWCNPISGHATLYWYQQILGQGPKLLIQFQNNGVVDDSQLPKDRFSAERLKGVDSTLKIQPAKLEDSAVYLCASSLDQLRAYNEQFFGPGTRLTVL.

The chain uses TRBV10-3 and TRBJ1-3; 7 nucleotides line up with TRBD1. Germline values: CDR1 ENHRY, CDR2 SYGVKD. The J segment lost 0 bases and the V segment lost 6 bases, leaving 5 bases of the junction unmatched. The CDR3 length is 15 residues. The CDR3 loop reads CAIREQGLSGNTIYF. The CDR3 bases are TGTGCCATCAGGGAACAGGGGCTCTCTGGAAACACCATATATTTT.

This chain links TRBV11-3 with TRBJ2-1, with D perhaps matching TRBD2 (6 bases). CDR1 is SGHNT and CDR2 is YENEEA in the germline V gene. Trimming pared 3 bases from V and 6 bases from J, leaving 15 bases between. CDR3 size: 15 residues. The CDR3 loop is CASSFGLSEGNEQFF. The CDR3 region has the DNA TGTGCCAGCAGCTTCGGACTATCGGAGGGCAATGAGCAGTTCTTC. The full variable domain, its missing parts supplied by reference TRBV11-3 and TRBJ2-1, is EAGVVQSPRYKIIEKKQPVAFWCNPISGHNTLYWYLQNLGQGPELLIRYENEEAVDDSQLPKDRFSAERLKGVDSTLKIQPAELGDSAVYLCASSFGLSEGNEQFFGPGTRLTVL.

This clone was found a few times. This rearrangement joins TRBV3-1 (or the pseudogene TRBV3-2) to TRBJ1-5; 9 nucleotides match TRBD1. Trimming removed 3 bases from V and 2 bases from J; junction bases left unmatched: 5. The CDR3 is 16 residues long. Germline V lookup: CDR1 LGHDT, CDR2 YNNKEL (reference sequence). CDR3 coding DNA: TGTGCCAGCAGCCAGGGGACAGGGTCGGGCAATCAGCCCCAGCATTTT. Protein sequence: CASSQGTGSGNQPQHF.

V is TRBV3-1 (or the pseudogene TRBV3-2) and J is TRBJ2-7; 12 nucleotides match TRBD2. The germline V gene encodes CDR1 LGHDT and CDR2 YNNKEL (reference sequence). J lost 7 bases, V lost 1 base, and 5 bases had no gene match. The CDR3 extends over 15 amino acids. This CDR3 is CASSQASGGAGEQYF. The CDR3 DNA reads as TGTGCCAGCAGCCAAGCTAGCGGGGGGGCAGGTGAGCAGTACTTC.

CDR3 nucleotide sequence: TGTGCCACCAGCACCCCCCTTGGCGGGGGTAGCAATGAGCAGTTCTTC. It translates to CATSTPLGGGSNEQFF. J is TRBJ2-1 and V is TRBV15; 7 positions match TRBD2. CDR3 length equals 16 residues. Trimming cost V 4 bases and J 6 bases; bases outside gene matches: 12. CDR1 and CDR2 (germline): LNHNV, YYDKDF (reference sequence).

CDR3 residues: CASSDLGGLMNTEAFF. Here the CDR3 DNA reads TGCGCCAGCAGTGATCTCGGGGGTTTGATGAACACTGAAGCTTTCTTT. The chain recombines TRBV10-2 with TRBJ1-1, with D possibly TRBD1 on 5 matching bases. The CDR3 runs 16 residues. Germline V gene data show CDR1 as WSHSY and CDR2 as SAAADI. The V and J ends lost 3 bases and 0 bases respectively, with 14 bases between them.

This clone was detected only once. The V and J genes are TRBV7-2 and TRBJ1-2, with a weak D call TRBD1 (6 bases). This CDR3 comprises 13 residues. Trimming removed 3 bases from V and 8 bases from J, with 13 bases in between. Germline assignment: CDR1 SGHTA and CDR2 FQGNSA. The DNA for the CDR3 is TGTGCCAGCAGCTTCCGGGACACCAGGGGCTACACCTTC. This sequence encodes CASSFRDTRGYTF.

The gene calls are TRBV2 and TRBJ2-2; 7 bases fit TRBD2. With 4 bases clipped from V and 4 bases from J, the junction kept 6 bases outside the gene matches. The CDR3 sequence is 15 residues long. Germline V gives CDR1 SNHLY, CDR2 FYNNEI. Written as DNA, the CDR3 is TGTGCCAGCAGTGGGGGACTACCCAGCACCGGGGAGCTGTTTTTT. This sequence encodes CASSGGLPSTGELFF.

The V call is TRBV6-5, the J call TRBJ2-7; tentatively, D is TRBD2 (6 bases). V was cut by 0 bases and J by 0 bases, with 12 bases left in between. The CDR3 loop spans 16 amino acids. Germline loops: CDR1 MNHEY, CDR2 SVGAGI. The CDR3, as DNA: TGTGCCAGCAGTTACTCTAGCGGAGTAAGCTCCTACGAGCAGTACTTC. Protein product: CASSYSSGVSSYEQYF.

This chain connects TRBV24-1 to TRBJ1-2; tentative D call: TRBD1 (5 bases). V lost 6 bases, J lost 8 bases, and 18 bases lay in between. The CDR3 length is 14 residues. Germline CDR1 KGHDR, CDR2 SFDVKD. CDR3 protein: CATSRGGAGAGYTF. DNA of the CDR3: TGTGCCACCAGTAGGGGAGGAGCCGGGGCAGGCTACACCTTC.

The chain joins TRBV6-5 to TRBJ2-7; D gene uncertain. CDR3 length: 12 amino acids. Germline CDR1 MNHEY, CDR2 SVGAGI. V lost 9 bases and J 9 bases, leaving 18 bases between the germline ends. This CDR3 reads CASTQVGIVQYF. CDR3 nucleotide sequence: TGTGCCAGTACCCAGGTAGGAATAGTGCAGTACTTC.

The chain couples TRBV30 to TRBJ1-5, with 9 bases lining up with TRBD1. CDR3 length equals 14 residues. Trimming cost V 3 bases and J 3 bases; bases outside gene matches: 3. Germline V lookup: CDR1 GTSNPN, CDR2 SVGIG (reference sequence). CDR3 in amino acids: CAWRDRGSNQPQHF. For the CDR3, the DNA is TGTGCCTGGAGGGACAGGGGATCCAATCAGCCCCAGCATTTT.

The chain carries TRBV12-3 or TRBV12-4 and TRBJ2-5; no clear D. The germline V and J ends were trimmed by 3 bases and 2 bases, with 7 bases remaining between them. There are 13 residues in the CDR3. CDR3 amino acids: CASSFSVQETQYF. The CDR3 coding sequence is TGTGCCAGCAGTTTCAGCGTTCAAGAGACCCAGTACTTC.

With respect to this clone: The identical CDR3 is also encoded by other nucleotide sequences in the sample. The chain has TRBV7-2 and TRBJ1-3; D unclear. The V and J ends lost 0 bases and 1 base respectively, with 7 bases between them. The CDR3 runs 15 residues. Germline CDR1 SGHTA, CDR2 FQGNSA. The CDR3, as DNA: TGTGCCAGCAGCTTAGCGTCGGGGTCTGGAAACACCATATATTTT. It codes for CASSLASGSGNTIYF.

The CDR3 reads CASSPRGVVTGELFF. Written as DNA, the CDR3 is TGCGCCAGCAGCCCCCGGGGGGTAGTCACCGGGGAGCTGTTTTTT. The chain joins TRBV5-1 to TRBJ2-2, with 7 bases matching TRBD2. CDR1 and CDR2 (germline): SGHRS, YFSETQ. The CDR3 totals 15 residues. V lost 4 bases, J lost 4 bases, and 7 bases stayed unmatched.

V and J are TRBV10-3 and TRBJ2-5; 8 bases map to TRBD1. CDR1 is ENHRY, CDR2 SYGVKD, per germline. Germline trimming cut 4 bases from V and 4 bases from J; bases unmatched to any gene: 2. The CDR3 spans 13 residues. Here the CDR3 DNA reads TGTGCCATCAGTGGACAGGGGTCAGAGACCCAGTACTTC. Protein product: CAISGQGSETQYF.